This T cell receptor (beta chain) was recovered during a study of persistence of HIV-infected CD4 T cells. Comments on this clone: The antigen is not known.

Trimming pared 3 bases from V and 4 bases from J, leaving 9 bases between. Germline lookup yields CDR1 MNHNS and CDR2 SASEGT. The CDR3 is 13 amino acids. The libraries were made with immunoSEQ version 4 in survey mode. The assay was immunoSEQ multiplex PCR, and TCRdb's table has in-frame clones only and misses some. The data contain approximately 65,000 clones, under 80% of them singletons. An overlapping HIV-1 Gag peptide pool stimulated these cells at 0.75 to 1 ug/peptide/mL. CD40L/CD69 double-negative CD45RO-high memory CD4+ T cells were collected. The receptor was isolated from an adult man with HIV who was CMV-seropositive. The V gene is TRBV6-1, the J gene TRBJ1-2; no clear D. The sample was CD4+ T cells sorted from PBMCs after approximately 19-hour stimulation, taken from a patient who received antiretroviral therapy. The CDR3 DNA sequence: TGTGCCAGCAGTGACCGGCACCCCTATGGCTACACCTTC. Translated, it gives CASSDRHPYGYTF.